These 7 T cell receptor beta chains were sequenced from one sample in a study of CD8 T cells in ankylosing spondylitis. TCRdb re-called the 5' RACE reads with MiXCR, one entry per CDR3 protein. The profile shows 800,000 to 900,000 distinct CDR3 sequences, approximately 12% of them singletons. Whole-study findings and limits: A TCR beta motif of several highly homologous variants appeared characteristic of ankylosing spondylitis blood.

Their cognate antigens are unknown. Sequences were obtained from blood, either unsorted or a sorted T cell fraction (not recorded which). The source of these receptors is a male donor with ankylosing spondylitis.

This chain joins TRBV11-3 and TRBJ2-1, with 12 positions matching TRBD2. V lost 3 bases to trimming and J lost 3 bases; unmatched junction nucleotides: 9. Germline V gene sequence: CDR1 SGHNT, CDR2 YENEEA. CDR3 length equals 18 residues. The CDR3 DNA is TGTGCCAGCAGCTTCCTAGCGGGAGGGCCGGGAGTCTACAATGAGCAGTTCTTC. Translated: CASSFLAGGPGVYNEQFF.

The chain combines TRBV18 with TRBJ2-1, with 13 bases that match TRBD2. From germline, CDR1 is KGHSH and CDR2 LQKENI. Germline trimming cut 4 bases from V and 10 bases from J; bases unmatched to any gene: 10. CDR3 size: 16 residues. CDR3: CASSRSGLAGSAEQFF. The DNA for the CDR3 is TGTGCCAGCTCACGATCGGGACTAGCGGGATCTGCGGAGCAGTTCTTC.

This clonotype has a count of ten or more. This chain links TRBV4-2 with TRBJ2-7; possible D gene TRBD2, 7 bases. The CDR3 is 16 amino acids. Germline CDR1 is LGHNA and CDR2 is YNFKEQ. The V end lost 0 bases, the J end lost 2 bases, and 14 bases lay between the germline ends. In DNA form, the CDR3 reads TGTGCCAGCAGCCAAGATCTAAGGGGGACTACCTACGAGCAGTACTTC. It codes for CASSQDLRGTTYEQYF.

In this sample, this clonotype turned up many times. This chain connects TRBV10-3 to TRBJ2-5; possible D gene TRBD1, 5 bases. The CDR3 consists of 15 residues. CDR1 ENHRY and CDR2 SYGVKD come from the germline V gene. V dropped 2 bases and J dropped 0 bases, with 10 bases sitting between them. The DNA for the CDR3 is TGTGCCATCAGTGAGCAAGCAGGGTACCAAGAGACCCAGTACTTC. Amino acid sequence: CAISEQAGYQETQYF.

V usage is TRBV4-2 and J usage is TRBJ2-2, with 7 nucleotides matching TRBD2. Germline V lookup: CDR1 LGHNA, CDR2 YNFKEQ. After removal of 0 bases from V and 4 bases from J, the junction contained 2 bases not matched to a gene. The CDR3 contains 15 residues. CDR3 DNA: TGTGCCAGCAGCCAAGAAGGGAGGGTCACCGGGGAGCTGTTTTTT. It encodes CASSQEGRVTGELFF.

This chain connects TRBV2 to TRBJ2-1; 7 nucleotides match TRBD2. CDR1 is SNHLY, CDR2 FYNNEI, per germline. V lost 6 bases to trimming and J lost 0 bases; unmatched junction nucleotides: 8. There are 16 residues in the CDR3. CDR3 residues: CASSPGGTYSYNEQFF. The CDR3 nucleotides are TGTGCCAGCAGCCCCGGGGGGACTTACTCCTACAATGAGCAGTTCTTC.

A few counts support this clonotype. V usage is TRBV15 and J usage is TRBJ1-1; D unresolved. The CDR3 has 16 residues. Germline V gene lookup returns CDR1 LNHNV and CDR2 YYDKDF (reference sequence). The germline V and J ends were trimmed by 3 bases and 1 base, with 15 bases remaining between them. The DNA of the CDR3 is TGTGCCACCAGCAGGGAACCGACGGACCGGAACACTGAAGCTTTCTTT. Translated: CATSREPTDRNTEAFF. The variable domain in full, completed from reference TRBV15 and TRBJ1-1, reads DAMVIQNPRYQVTQFGKPVTLSCSQTLNHNVMYWYQQKSSQAPKLLFHYYDKDFNNEADTPDNFQSRRPNTSFCFLDIRSPGLGDTAMYLCATSREPTDRNTEAFFGQGTRLTVV.